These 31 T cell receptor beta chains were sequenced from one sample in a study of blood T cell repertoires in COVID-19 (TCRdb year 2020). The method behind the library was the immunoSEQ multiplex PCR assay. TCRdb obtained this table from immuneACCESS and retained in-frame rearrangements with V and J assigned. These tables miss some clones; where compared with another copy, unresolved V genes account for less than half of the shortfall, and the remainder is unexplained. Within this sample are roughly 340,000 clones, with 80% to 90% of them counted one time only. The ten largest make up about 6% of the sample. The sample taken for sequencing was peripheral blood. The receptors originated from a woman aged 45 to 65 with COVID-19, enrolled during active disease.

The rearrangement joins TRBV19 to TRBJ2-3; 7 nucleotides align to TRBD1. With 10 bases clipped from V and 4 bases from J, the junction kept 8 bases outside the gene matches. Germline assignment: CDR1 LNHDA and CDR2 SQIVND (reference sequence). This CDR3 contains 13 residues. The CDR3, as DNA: TGTGCCACCCGGGACAGAGGAGCAGATACGCAGTATTTT. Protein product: CATRDRGADTQYF.

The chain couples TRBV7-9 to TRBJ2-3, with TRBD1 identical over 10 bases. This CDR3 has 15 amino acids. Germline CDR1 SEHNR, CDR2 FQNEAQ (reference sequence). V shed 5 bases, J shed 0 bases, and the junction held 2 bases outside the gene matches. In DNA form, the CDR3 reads TGTGCCAGCAGCATGGGACAGGGGAGCACAGATACGCAGTATTTT. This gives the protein CASSMGQGSTDTQYF.

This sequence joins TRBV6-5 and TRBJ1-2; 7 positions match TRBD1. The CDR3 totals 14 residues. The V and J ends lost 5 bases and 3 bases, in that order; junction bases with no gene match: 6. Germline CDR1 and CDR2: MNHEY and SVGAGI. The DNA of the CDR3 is TGTGCCAGCAGTACAGGGGAGCAATACTATGGCTACACCTTC. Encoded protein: CASSTGEQYYGYTF.

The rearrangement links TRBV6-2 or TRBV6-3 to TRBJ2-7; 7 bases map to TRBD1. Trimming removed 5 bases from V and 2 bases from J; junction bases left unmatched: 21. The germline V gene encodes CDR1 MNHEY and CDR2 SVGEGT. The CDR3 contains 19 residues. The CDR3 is CASSGRPGQTLLRTYEQYF. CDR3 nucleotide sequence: TGTGCCAGCAGTGGTAGACCGGGACAGACATTACTGCGCACCTACGAGCAGTACTTC.

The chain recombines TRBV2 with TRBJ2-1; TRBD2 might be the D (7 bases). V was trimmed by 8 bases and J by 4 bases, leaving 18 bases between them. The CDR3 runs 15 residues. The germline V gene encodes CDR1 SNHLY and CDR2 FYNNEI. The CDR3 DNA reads TGTGCCAGCCTCGGGGGCGGGGGCCGATACAATGAGCAGTTCTTC. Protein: CASLGGGGRYNEQFF.

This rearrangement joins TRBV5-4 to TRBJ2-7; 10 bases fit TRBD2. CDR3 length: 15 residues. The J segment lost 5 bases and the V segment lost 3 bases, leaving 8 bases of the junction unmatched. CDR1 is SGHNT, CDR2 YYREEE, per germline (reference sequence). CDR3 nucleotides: TGTGCCAGCAGCTCCCGCACTAGCGGGAACCACGAGCAGTACTTC. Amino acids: CASSSRTSGNHEQYF.

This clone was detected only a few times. The CDR3 DNA sequence: TGTGCCAGCAGCGTCAGGGGGTATGGGAACACTGAAGCTTTCTTT. Protein: CASSVRGYGNTEAFF. The rearrangement joins TRBV6-5 to TRBJ1-1; 7 nucleotides line up with TRBD1. J gave up 1 base and V 6 bases, and 8 bases lay outside the gene matches. The CDR3 contains 15 residues. The germline V gene has CDR1 MNHEY and CDR2 SVGAGI.

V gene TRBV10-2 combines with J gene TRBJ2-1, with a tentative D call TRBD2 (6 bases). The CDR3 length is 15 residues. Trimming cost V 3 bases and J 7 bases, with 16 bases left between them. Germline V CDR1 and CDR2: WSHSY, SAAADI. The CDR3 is CASSESRDIVNEQFF. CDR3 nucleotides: TGCGCCAGCAGTGAATCGCGGGATATCGTGAATGAGCAGTTCTTC.

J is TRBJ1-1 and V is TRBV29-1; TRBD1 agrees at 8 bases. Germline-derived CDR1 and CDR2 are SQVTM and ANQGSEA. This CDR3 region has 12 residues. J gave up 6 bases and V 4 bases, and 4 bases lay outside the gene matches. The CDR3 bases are TGCAGCGTTGTGGCGGACAGGGCTGAAGCTTTCTTT. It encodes CSVVADRAEAFF.

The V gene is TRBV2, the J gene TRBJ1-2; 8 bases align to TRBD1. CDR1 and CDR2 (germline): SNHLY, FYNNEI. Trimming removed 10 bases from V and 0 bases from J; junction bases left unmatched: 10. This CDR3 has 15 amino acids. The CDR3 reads CATTGQGFANYGYTF. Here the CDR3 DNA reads TGTGCCACCACTGGACAGGGCTTTGCTAACTATGGCTACACCTTC.

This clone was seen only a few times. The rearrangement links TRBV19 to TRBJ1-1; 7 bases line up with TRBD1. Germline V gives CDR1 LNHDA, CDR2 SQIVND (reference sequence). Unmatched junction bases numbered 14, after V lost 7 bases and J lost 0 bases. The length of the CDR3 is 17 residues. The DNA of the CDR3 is TGTGCCAGTAAACTCGCAAGCAGGACAGGCCTGAACACTGAAGCTTTCTTT. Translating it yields CASKLASRTGLNTEAFF.

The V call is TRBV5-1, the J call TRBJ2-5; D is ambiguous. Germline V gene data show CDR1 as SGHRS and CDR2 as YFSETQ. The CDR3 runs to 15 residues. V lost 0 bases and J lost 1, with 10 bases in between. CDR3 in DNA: TGCGCCAGCAGCTTGGTCAGGTCAGCCCAAGAGACCCAGTACTTC. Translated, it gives CASSLVRSAQETQYF. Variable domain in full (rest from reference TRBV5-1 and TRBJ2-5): KAGVTQTPRYLIKTRGQQVTLSCSPISGHRSVSWYQQTPGQGLQFLFEYFSETQRNKGNFPGRFSGRQFSNSRSEMNVSTLELGDSALYLCASSLVRSAQETQYFGPGTRLLVL.

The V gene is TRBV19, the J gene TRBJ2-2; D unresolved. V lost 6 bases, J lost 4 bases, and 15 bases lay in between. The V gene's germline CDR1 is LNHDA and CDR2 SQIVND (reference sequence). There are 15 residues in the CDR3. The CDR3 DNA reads TGTGCCAGTAGACCCCCCCGGTTGTTCACCGGGGAGCTGTTTTTT. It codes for CASRPPRLFTGELFF.

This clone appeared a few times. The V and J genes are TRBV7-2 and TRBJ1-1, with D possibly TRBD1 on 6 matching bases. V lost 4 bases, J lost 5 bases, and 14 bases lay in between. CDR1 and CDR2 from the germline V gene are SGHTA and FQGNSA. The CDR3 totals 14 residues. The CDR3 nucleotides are TGTGCCAGCAGCTCCGGGACATGGGGAACTGAAGCTTTCTTT. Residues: CASSSGTWGTEAFF.

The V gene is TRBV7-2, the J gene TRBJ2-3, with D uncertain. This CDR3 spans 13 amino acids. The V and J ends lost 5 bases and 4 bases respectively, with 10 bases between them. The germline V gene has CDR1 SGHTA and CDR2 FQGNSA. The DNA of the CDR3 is TGTGCCAGCAGCACGTACAAGTCAGATACGCAGTATTTT. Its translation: CASSTYKSDTQYF.

CDR3 sequence reads: CASSYLGVTDTQYF. DNA of the CDR3: TGTGCCAGCAGTTACTTGGGAGTTACAGATACGCAGTATTTT. The chain employs TRBV6-5 and TRBJ2-3, with TRBD2 as a possible D gene (5 bases). Germline V gene sequence: CDR1 MNHEY, CDR2 SVGAGI. The V end was cut by 1 base, the J end by 3 bases, with 8 bases between. The CDR3 contains 14 residues.

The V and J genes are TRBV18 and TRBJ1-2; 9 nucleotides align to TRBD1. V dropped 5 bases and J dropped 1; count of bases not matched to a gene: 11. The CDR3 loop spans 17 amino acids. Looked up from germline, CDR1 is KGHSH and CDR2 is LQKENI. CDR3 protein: CASSSFRGQGDNYGYTF. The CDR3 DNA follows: TGTGCCAGCTCATCCTTCCGGGGACAGGGTGATAACTATGGCTACACCTTC. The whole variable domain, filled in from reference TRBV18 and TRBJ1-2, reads NAGVMQNPRHLVRRRGQEARLRCSPMKGHSHVYWYRQLPEEGLKFMVYLQKENIIDESGMPKERFSAEFPKEGPSILRIQQVVRGDSAAYFCASSSFRGQGDNYGYTFGSGTRLTVV.

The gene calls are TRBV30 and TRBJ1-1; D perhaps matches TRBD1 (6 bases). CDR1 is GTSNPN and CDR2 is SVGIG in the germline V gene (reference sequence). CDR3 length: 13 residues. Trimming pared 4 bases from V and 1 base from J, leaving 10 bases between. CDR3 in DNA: TGTGCCTGGAATTCACAGGGGAACACTGAAGCTTTCTTT. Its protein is CAWNSQGNTEAFF. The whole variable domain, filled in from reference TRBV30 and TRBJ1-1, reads SQTIHQWPATLVQPVGSPLSLECTVEGTSNPNLYWYRQAAGRGLQLLFYSVGIGQISSEVPQNLSASRPQDRQFILSSKKLLLSDSGFYLCAWNSQGNTEAFFGQGTRLTVV.

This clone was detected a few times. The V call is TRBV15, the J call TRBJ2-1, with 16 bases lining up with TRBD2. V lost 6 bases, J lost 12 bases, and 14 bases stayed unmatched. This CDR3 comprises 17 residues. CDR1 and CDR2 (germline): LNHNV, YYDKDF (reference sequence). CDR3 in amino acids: CATRPGLAGGPGLGQFF. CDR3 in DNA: TGTGCCACCAGGCCGGGACTAGCGGGAGGGCCGGGGTTAGGGCAGTTCTTC.

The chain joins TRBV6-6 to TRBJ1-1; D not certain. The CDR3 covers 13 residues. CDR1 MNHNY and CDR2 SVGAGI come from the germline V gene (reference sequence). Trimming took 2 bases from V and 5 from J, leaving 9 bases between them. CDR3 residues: CASSYPGGTEAFF. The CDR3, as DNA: TGTGCCAGCAGTTACCCGGGAGGGACTGAAGCTTTCTTT.

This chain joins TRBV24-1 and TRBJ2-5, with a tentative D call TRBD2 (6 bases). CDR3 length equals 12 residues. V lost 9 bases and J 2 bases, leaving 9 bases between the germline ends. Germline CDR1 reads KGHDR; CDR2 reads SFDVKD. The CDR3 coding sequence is TGTGCCACCGGGGGGAAACAAGAGACCCAGTACTTC. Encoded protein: CATGGKQETQYF.

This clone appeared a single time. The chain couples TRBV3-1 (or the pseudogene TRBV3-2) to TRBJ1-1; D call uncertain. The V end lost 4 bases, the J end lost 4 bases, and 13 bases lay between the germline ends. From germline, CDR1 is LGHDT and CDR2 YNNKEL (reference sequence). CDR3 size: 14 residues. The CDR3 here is CASSPIGGGTEAFF. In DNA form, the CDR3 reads TGTGCCAGCAGCCCGATAGGAGGTGGCACTGAAGCTTTCTTT.

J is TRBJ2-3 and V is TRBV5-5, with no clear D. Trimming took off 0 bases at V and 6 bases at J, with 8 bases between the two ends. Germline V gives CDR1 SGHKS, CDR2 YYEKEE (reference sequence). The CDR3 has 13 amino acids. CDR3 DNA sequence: TGTGCCAGCAGCTTGGTAGTGAGGGATACGCAGTATTTT. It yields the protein CASSLVVRDTQYF.

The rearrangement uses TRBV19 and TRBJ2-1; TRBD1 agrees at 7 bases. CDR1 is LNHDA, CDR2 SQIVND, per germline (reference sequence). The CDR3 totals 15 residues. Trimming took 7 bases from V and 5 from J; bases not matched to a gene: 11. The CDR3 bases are TGTGCCAGTACGAACTTTCGGACAGGCAACAATGAGCAGTTCTTC. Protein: CASTNFRTGNNEQFF.

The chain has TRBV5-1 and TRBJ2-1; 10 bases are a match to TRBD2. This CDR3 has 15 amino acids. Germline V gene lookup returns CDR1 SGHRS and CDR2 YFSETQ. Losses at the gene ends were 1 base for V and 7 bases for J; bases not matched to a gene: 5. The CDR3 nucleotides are TGCGCCAGCAGCTTGACTAGCGGGACGACGAATGAGCAGTTCTTC. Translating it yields CASSLTSGTTNEQFF.

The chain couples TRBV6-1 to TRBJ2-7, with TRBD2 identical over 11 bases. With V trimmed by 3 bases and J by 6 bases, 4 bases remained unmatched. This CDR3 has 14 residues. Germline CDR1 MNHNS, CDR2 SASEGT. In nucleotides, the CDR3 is TGTGCCAGCAGTGAGACTAGCGGGAATACCGAGCAGTACTTC. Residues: CASSETSGNTEQYF.

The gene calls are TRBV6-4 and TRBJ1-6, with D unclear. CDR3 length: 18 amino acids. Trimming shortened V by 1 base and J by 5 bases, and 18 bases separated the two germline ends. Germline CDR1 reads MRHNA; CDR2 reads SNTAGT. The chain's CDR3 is CASSDLVQAEKHNSPLHF. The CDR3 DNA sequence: TGTGCCAGCAGTGACTTGGTTCAGGCCGAAAAACATAATTCACCCCTCCACTTT.

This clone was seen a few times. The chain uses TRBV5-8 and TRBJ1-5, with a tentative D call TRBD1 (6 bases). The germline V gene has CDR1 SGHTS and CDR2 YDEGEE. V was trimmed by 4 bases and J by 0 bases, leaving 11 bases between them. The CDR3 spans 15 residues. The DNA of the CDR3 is TGTGCCAGCAGCCGTGGACAGATTAGCAATCAGCCCCAGCATTTT. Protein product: CASSRGQISNQPQHF.

The DNA of the CDR3 is TGTGCCAGCAGCATGACTAGCGGGGCTTGGGATGAGCAGTTCTTC. It codes for CASSMTSGAWDEQFF. The genes are TRBV5-4 and TRBJ2-1, with TRBD2 identical over 11 bases. Germline V CDR1 and CDR2: SGHNT, YYREEE (reference sequence). This CDR3 is 15 amino acids long. Trimming cost V 4 bases and J 8 bases; bases outside gene matches: 8.

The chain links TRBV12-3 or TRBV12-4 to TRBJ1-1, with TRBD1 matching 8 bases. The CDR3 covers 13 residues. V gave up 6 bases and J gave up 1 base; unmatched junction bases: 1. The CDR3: CASRGTGNTEAFF. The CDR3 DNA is TGTGCCAGCAGGGGGACAGGGAACACTGAAGCTTTCTTT.

The DNA for the CDR3 is TGTGCCAGCAGTTCAGGGATAAGTTACAATGAGCAGTTCTTC. This codes for CASSSGISYNEQFF. The chain has TRBV6-5 and TRBJ2-1; maybe TRBD1 (5 bases). This CDR3 region has 14 residues. The V end was cut by 4 bases, the J end by 4 bases, with 11 bases between. Germline-derived CDR1 and CDR2 are MNHEY and SVGAGI.